This T cell receptor (beta chain) was documented in a study of shared clonotypes between healthy human individuals (dated by TCRdb to about 2020). Concerning the study at large: Two women and a few men aged 18 to 49 years were included in the cohort. Per donor, leukapheresis produced somewhere between about 0.94 and 9.5 billion PBMCs. Blood TCR repertoires of roughly 5 healthy adults were deeply sequenced to estimate repertoire size and the extent of clonotype sharing between individuals. Libraries were prepared and TCR repertoires were sequenced by different laboratories using diverse techniques, in order to increase sequencing depth and limit assay-specific biases. Per donor, three plates each were used for CD4 naive and CD4 memory, two for CD8 naive, and one for CD8 memory.

The full study reports these points: Sampling was restricted to blood, and TCR repertoires in tissues likely differ from the TCR repertoires found in blood. Naive subsets generally had larger estimated clonotype richness than memory subsets did. Sharing across a few donors was observed for roughly 5% of naive CD4, over 3% of naive CD8, roughly 2.3% of memory CD4, and roughly 0.4% of memory CD8 clonotypes. Compared with non-shared clonotypes, the clonotypes found in all four sorted-subset donors had higher generation probabilities. Even with the large sequencing depth, rarefaction of the sorted-subset datasets indicated that sequencing was incomplete. Pairwise subsampling led to the expectation that sequencing depth would affect the degree of clonotype sharing among donors. Because the study included a small number of donors, the genetic and exposure-history diversity represented was limited.

Comments on this clone: Which antigen it targets is not known. No base quality values were provided; no much bigger clone lies one nucleotide off.

TCR CDR3 regions were amplified from genomic DNA by multiplex PCR using the deep immunoSEQ assay. For each cell subset, the extracted genomic DNA was distributed evenly across all wells of several immunoSEQ 96-well plates, and each plate served as one replicate. Each replicate PCR for sorted subsets received roughly 0.2 ug genomic DNA, equal to some 32,000 T cell genomes. Purified libraries were quantified with a Qubit 3.0 fluorometer, sized on a Bioanalyzer 2100, and re-quantified with the KAPA Library Quantification kit. Each immunoSEQ 96-well plate was sequenced on its own single-read 150-cycle Illumina NextSeq 550 flow cell. In the authors' own workflow: Because the immunoSEQ output included only junctional sequences and no quality scores, the filtering could not be the same as the filtering used for full-length reads. To assign V/J genes and CDR3, sequences were annotated using PyIR, a Python wrapper for IgBLAST v1.9, with IMGT germline references. Any read was removed if the V/J assignment was weak (E-value above 1e-6), the CDR3 was missing, or the read contained stop codons, out-of-frame junctions, or ambiguous translated residues. V3J clonotypes were defined as sequences sharing an identical inferred V gene, J gene, and CDR3 amino acid sequence. Percentage overlap between repertoires was calculated by dividing the number of shared unique clonotypes by the size of the smaller repertoire. Richness of each repertoire was evaluated using RTK rarefaction, the Chao1 estimator, and Recon v2.1 estimates of unobserved clonotypes. For all TCRbeta clonotypes obtained by the gDNA method from four donors, generation probabilities were computed with OLGA. As stored in TCRdb, this immuneACCESS dataset retains in-frame rearrangements with V and J assigned. A fraction of the clones does not appear; measured against another copy, unresolved V genes explain less than half of the discrepancy, and the remainder lacks a known reason. That table furnishes V, J and clone size, whereas the DNA furnished D and trimming. For this sample the table gives approximately 320,000 clones, of which around 87% were detected only once. The top ten constitute 15% to 20% of the sample.

Healthy HIV-negative adults with no recently reported acute infections or vaccinations were included as donors. All donors were Caucasian adults living in Nashville, Tennessee, USA. CD8 memory samples consisted of magnetically selected CD45RO+ cells combined with CCR7-negative CD45RA+ effector memory (TemRA) cells. Blood was collected by leukapheresis, and PBMCs were isolated by Ficoll-Histopaque density gradient centrifugation and then cryopreserved in liquid nitrogen vapor phase. Analytical flow cytometry was used to check the purity and quantity of every magnetically sorted T cell population. From each sorted fraction, genomic DNA was isolated and quantified by UV absorbance on a Nanodrop 2000c. The CDR3 sequence holds 11 residues, the cysteine and phenylalanine included. Here the CDR3 DNA is all that survives: 33 bases in frame from base 1. The junction shows trimming of 9 bases on V and 8 bases on J, plus 13 bases between the germline ends. CDR1 and CDR2 are drawn from the germline V gene: LGHNA, YSLEER.

The rearranged chain carries TRBV4-3 and TRBJ1-2, with the D segment identity uncertain. Sequencing used memory CD8+ T cells sorted from blood. This sample's cell subset or site label indicates: CD45RO+ cells pooled with CCR7-negative TemRA cells. The sequence was obtained from a man younger than 35 in good health. DNA sequence: TGCGCCAGAGCTGAACATCTCGGCTACACCTTC. The encoded protein is CARAEHLGYTF.